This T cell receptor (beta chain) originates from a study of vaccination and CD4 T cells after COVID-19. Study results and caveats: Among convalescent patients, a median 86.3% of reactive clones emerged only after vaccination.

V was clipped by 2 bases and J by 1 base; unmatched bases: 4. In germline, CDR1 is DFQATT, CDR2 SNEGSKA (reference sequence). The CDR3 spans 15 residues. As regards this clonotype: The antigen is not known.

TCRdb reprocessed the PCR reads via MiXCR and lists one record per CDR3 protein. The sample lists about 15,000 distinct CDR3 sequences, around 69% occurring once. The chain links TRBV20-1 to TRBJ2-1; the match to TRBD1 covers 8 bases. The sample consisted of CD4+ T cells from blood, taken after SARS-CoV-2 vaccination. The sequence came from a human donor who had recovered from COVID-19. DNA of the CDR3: TGCAGTGCTAGAAGGGACAGGAGATCCTACAATGAGCAGTTCTTC. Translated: CSARRDRRSYNEQFF.